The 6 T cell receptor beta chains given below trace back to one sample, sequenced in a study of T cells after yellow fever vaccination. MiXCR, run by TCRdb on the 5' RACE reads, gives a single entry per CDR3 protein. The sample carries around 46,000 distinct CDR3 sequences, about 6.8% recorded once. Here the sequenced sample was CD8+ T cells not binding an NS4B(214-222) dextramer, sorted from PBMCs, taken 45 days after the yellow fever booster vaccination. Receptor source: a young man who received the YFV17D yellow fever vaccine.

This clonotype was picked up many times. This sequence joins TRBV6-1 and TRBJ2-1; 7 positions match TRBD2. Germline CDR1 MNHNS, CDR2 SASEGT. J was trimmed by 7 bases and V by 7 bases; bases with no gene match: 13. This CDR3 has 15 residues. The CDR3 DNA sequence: TGTGCCAGCACGGGGAGGGACTGGTCCTTGAATGAGCAGTTCTTC. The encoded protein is CASTGRDWSLNEQFF.

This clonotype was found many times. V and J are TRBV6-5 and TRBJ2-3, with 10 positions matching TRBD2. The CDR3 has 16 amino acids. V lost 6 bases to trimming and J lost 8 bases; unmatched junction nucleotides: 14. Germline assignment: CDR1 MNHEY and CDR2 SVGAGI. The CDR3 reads CASRPEREGRFGTQYF. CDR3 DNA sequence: TGTGCCAGCAGACCCGAGCGGGAGGGCCGTTTCGGTACGCAGTATTTT.

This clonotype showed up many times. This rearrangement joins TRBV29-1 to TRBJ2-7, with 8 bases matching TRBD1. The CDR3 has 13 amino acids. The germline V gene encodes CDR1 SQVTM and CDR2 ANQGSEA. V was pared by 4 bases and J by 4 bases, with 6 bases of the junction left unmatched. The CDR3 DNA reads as TGCAGCGTTGTTTGGCAGGGGGCTTACGAGCAGTACTTC. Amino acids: CSVVWQGAYEQYF.

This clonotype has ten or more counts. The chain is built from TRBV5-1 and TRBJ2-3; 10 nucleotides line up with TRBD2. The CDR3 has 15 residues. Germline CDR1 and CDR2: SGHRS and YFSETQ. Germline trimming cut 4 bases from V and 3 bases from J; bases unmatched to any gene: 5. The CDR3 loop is CASSPTLAGTDTQYF. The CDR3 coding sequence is TGCGCCAGCAGCCCGACACTAGCGGGGACAGATACGCAGTATTTT.

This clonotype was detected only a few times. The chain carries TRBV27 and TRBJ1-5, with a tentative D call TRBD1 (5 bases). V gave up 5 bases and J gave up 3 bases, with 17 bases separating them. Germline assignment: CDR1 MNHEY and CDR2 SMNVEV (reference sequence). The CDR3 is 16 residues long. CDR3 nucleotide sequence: TGTGCCAGCAGTATCCAAGGGACCAAATCCAATCAGCCCCAGCATTTT. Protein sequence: CASSIQGTKSNQPQHF.

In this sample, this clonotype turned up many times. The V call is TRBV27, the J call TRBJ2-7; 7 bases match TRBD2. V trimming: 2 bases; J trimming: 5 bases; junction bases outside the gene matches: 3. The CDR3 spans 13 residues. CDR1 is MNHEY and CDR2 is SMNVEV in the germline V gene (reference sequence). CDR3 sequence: CASSLAGVNEQYF. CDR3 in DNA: TGTGCCAGCAGTTTAGCGGGAGTAAACGAGCAGTACTTC.